This T cell receptor (beta chain) was identified in a study of response to subunit inactivated influenza vaccine. Study outcomes and limitations: The study's authors posited that every seasonal influenza vaccination enlists few new T cells.

Comments on this clonotype: What it binds is unknown.

TCRdb fed the RT-PCR reads into MiXCR, producing one record per CDR3 protein. Of hundreds of thousands of distinct CDR3 sequences listed, 25% are singletons. This CDR3 spans 15 amino acids. Per the germline V gene, CDR1 is LGHNA and CDR2 is YNFKEQ. Losses at the gene ends were 1 base for V and 3 bases for J; bases not matched to a gene: 3. The chain employs TRBV4-2 and TRBJ2-3; 8 positions match TRBD2. Sequenced material: CD4+ T cells sorted from PBMCs, taken 5 days after vaccination. The sequence derives from a man aged 45-65 years who received an inactivated influenza vaccine. The CDR3 coding sequence is TGTGCCAGCAGCCAAGTCGGCGGGAGGACAGATACGCAGTATTTT. Residues: CASSQVGGRTDTQYF.